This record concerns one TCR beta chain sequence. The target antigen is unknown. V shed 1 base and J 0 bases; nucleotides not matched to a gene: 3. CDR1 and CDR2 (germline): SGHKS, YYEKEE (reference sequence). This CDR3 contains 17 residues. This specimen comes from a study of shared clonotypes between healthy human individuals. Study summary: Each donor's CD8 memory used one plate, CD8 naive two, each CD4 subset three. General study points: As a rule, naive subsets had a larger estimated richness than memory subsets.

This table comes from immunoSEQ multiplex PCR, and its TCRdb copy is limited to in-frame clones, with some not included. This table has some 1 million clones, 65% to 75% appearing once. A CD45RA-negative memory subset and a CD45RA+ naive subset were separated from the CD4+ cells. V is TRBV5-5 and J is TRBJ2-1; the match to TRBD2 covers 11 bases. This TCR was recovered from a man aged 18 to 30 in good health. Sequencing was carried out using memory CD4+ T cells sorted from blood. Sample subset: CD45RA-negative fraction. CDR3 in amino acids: CASSLTGTSGSYNEQFF. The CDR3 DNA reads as TGTGCCAGCAGCTTGACCGGGACTAGCGGCTCCTACAATGAGCAGTTCTTC.